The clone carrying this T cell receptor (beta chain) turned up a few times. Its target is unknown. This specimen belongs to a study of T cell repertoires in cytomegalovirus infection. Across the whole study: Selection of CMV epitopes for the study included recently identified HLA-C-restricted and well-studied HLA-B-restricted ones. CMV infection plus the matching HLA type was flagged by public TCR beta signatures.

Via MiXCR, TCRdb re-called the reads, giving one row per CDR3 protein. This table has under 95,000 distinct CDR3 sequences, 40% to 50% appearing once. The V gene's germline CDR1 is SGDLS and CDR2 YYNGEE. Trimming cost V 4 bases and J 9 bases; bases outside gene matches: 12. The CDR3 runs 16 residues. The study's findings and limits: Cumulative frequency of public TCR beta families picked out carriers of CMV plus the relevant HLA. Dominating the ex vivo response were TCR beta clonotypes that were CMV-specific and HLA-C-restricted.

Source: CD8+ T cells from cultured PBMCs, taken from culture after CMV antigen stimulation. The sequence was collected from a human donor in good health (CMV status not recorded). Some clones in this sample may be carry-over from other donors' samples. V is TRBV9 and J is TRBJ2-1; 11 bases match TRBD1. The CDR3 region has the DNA TGTGCCAGCAGCCGGGGGGGACAGGGGGACCGCGGTGAGCAGTTCTTC. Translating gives CASSRGGQGDRGEQFF.